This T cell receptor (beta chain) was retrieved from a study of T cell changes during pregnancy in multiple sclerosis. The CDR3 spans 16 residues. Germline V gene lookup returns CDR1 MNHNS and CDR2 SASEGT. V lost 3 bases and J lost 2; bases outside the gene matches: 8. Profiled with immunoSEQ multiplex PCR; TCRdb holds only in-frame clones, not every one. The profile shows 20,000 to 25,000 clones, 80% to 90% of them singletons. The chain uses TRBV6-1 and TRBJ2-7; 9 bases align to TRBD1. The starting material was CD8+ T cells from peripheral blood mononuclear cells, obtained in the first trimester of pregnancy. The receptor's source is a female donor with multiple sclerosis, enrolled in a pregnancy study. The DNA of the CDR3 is TGTGCCAGCAGTGAGATCGCCGGGACAGGGACCTACGAGCAGTACTTC. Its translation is CASSEIAGTGTYEQYF.